This T cell receptor beta chain was sequenced in a study of monozygotic twins with inflammatory bowel disease. Study results and caveats: The authors could not tell different T cell subtypes apart.

Whole-blood total RNA was extracted without T cell sorting. On this clonotype itself: Its antigen is still unknown.

Two rounds of nested PCR, of 16 and 9 cycles, were run on TCRalpha and TCRbeta cDNA. TCRdb re-called the 5' RACE reads, yielding one record per CDR3 amino acid sequence without DNA. This sample contains 330,000 or so distinct CDR3 sequences. The sequence derives from a human donor with ulcerative colitis or Crohn's disease, or a healthy co-twin of an affected twin (not recorded which). The sequencing sample was made of blood.

The CDR3 loop reads CASSDGEVANYGYTF. The chain carries TRBV25-1 and TRBJ1-2. Per the germline V gene, CDR1 is MGHDK and CDR2 is SYGVNS. This CDR3 is built from 15 residues.